Sequencing of this T cell receptor (beta chain) was carried out in a study of blood T cell repertoires in COVID-19. Across the study: Specimens from acute and convalescent COVID-19 originated in the United States, Italy and Spain. T cells, B-cell-depleted T cells, or PBMCs supplied cDNA or gDNA.

V shed 5 bases and J 6 bases; nucleotides not matched to a gene: 4. Germline assignment: CDR1 LNHDA and CDR2 SQIVND (reference sequence). The CDR3 has 13 residues. The data were produced by immunoSEQ multiplex PCR, yet TCRdb's version contains in-frame clones alone and is incomplete. The sample yields about 94,000 clones, 80% to 85% seen once. The chain joins TRBV19 to TRBJ1-2; 9 bases fit TRBD1. This TCR was sampled from a man aged 55 to 69 with acute or convalescent COVID-19. Sequenced input: peripheral blood. The CDR3 DNA reads as TGTGCCAGTAGTCCTCGGGACAGGGATGGCTACACCTTC. This translates into CASSPRDRDGYTF.